The rows below give T cell receptor beta chains drawn from one sample of a study of cytomegalovirus exposure and HLA in healthy donors. Assay: immunoSEQ multiplex PCR; the TCRdb copy retains only in-frame clones and omits some. This repertoire includes over 60,000 clones. Sequencing used PBMCs. The receptors come from a female donor in good health and CMV-seropositive. CDR3s include the opening cysteine and the closing phenylalanine or tryptophan. A D gene is named only where the DNA matches it firmly.

D: -; J: TRBJ2-7; V: TRBV9; DNA: TGTGCCAGCAGCCACGGACAGACCTACGAGCAGTACTTC; CDR3: CASSHGQTYEQYF
D: TRBD1; J: TRBJ1-1; V: TRBV30; DNA: TGTGCCTGGAGTGCCCAATCCGGACAGGTGAGGGCTTTCTTT; CDR3: CAWSAQSGQVRAFF
D: TRBD1; J: TRBJ2-2; V: TRBV5-1; DNA: TGCGCCAGCAGCTTCAACAGGGGAACGGCCACCGGGGAGCTGTTTTTT; CDR3: CASSFNRGTATGELFF
D: -; J: TRBJ1-2; V: TRBV18; DNA: TGTGCCAGCTCACCAACCACTCTCTATGGCTACACCTTC; CDR3: CASSPTTLYGYTF
D: -; J: TRBJ2-5; V: TRBV5-4; DNA: TGTGCCAGCAGCTTGGGGCTAGCGTTTGAGACCCAGTACTTC; CDR3: CASSLGLAFETQYF
D: -; J: TRBJ1-1; V: TRBV6-5; DNA: TGTGCCAGCAGTTACGACAGGAACACTGAAGCTTTCTTT; CDR3: CASSYDRNTEAFF
D: TRBD2; J: TRBJ2-3; V: TRBV11-2; DNA: TGTGCCAGCAGCACGGTAGGGACTAGCGGCACAGATACGCAGTATTTT; CDR3: CASSTVGTSGTDTQYF
D: -; J: TRBJ1-2; V: TRBV5-1; DNA: TGCGCCAGCAGCGTCGACAGCTCTAACTATGGCTACACCTTC; CDR3: CASSVDSSNYGYTF
D: TRBD1; J: TRBJ1-2; V: TRBV5-4; DNA: TGTGCCAGCACCATCGACAGGGATGGCTACACCTTC; CDR3: CASTIDRDGYTF
D: -; J: TRBJ2-7; V: TRBV7-2; DNA: TGTGCCAGCAGCTCGCGAGGGACTCAATCCTACGAGCAGTACTTC; CDR3: CASSSRGTQSYEQYF
D: -; J: TRBJ1-1; V: TRBV5-6; DNA: TGTGCCAGCAGCTTGGCCGTCGGCAGTCAGGTGAACACTGAAGCTTTCTTT; CDR3: CASSLAVGSQVNTEAFF
D: -; J: TRBJ2-7; V: TRBV7-2; DNA: TGTGCCAGCAGCTCGGGACTCGAGGGCTACGAGCAGTACTTC; CDR3: CASSSGLEGYEQYF
D: -; J: TRBJ1-2; V: TRBV15; DNA: TGTGCCACCAGCAGAGATGGGCGTCATGGCTACACCTTC; CDR3: CATSRDGRHGYTF
D: TRBD2; J: TRBJ2-1; V: TRBV6-5; DNA: TGTGCCAGCAGTCCCCAATGGGGGGGCTACAATGAGCAGTTCTTC; CDR3: CASSPQWGGYNEQFF
D: -; J: TRBJ2-2; V: TRBV29-1; DNA: TGCAGCGTCCATGCAGGGCACACCGGGGAGCTGTTTTTT; CDR3: CSVHAGHTGELFF
D: TRBD1; J: TRBJ1-1; V: TRBV2; DNA: TGTGCCAGCAGTGGGGACAGGGGGAATACTGAAGCTTTCTTT; CDR3: CASSGDRGNTEAFF
D: -; J: TRBJ2-2; V: TRBV7-7; DNA: TGTGCTAGCAGCTTAGCGGGACAGCCCACCGGGGAGCTGTTTTTT; CDR3: CASSLAGQPTGELFF
D: -; J: TRBJ1-5; V: TRBV18; DNA: TGTGCCAGCTCGCCAGACAGAGATCAGCCCCAGCATTTT; CDR3: CASSPDRDQPQHF
D: -; J: TRBJ1-1; V: TRBV6-5; DNA: TGTGCCAGCAGTTACGGGGGGTCGAGCACTGAAGCTTTCTTT; CDR3: CASSYGGSSTEAFF
D: TRBD1; J: TRBJ2-1; V: TRBV4-3; DNA: TGCGCCAGCAGCCAAGATCAGGGGGCCACCTACAATGAGCAGTTCTTC; CDR3: CASSQDQGATYNEQFF
D: -; J: TRBJ2-7; V: TRBV18; DNA: TGTGCCAGCTCACCACAACGTCAGGGTGTGGAGGAGCAGTACTTC; CDR3: CASSPQRQGVEEQYF
D: TRBD2; J: TRBJ2-1; V: TRBV7-2; DNA: TGTGCCAGCAGCCGTGGGGGGACTAGCGGGGTTTCTTCCTACAATGAGCAGTTCTTC; CDR3: CASSRGGTSGVSSYNEQFF
D: -; J: TRBJ2-3; V: TRBV5-6; DNA: TGTGCCAGCAGCTTGATTGGGGGGAGTAGCACAGATACGCAGTATTTT; CDR3: CASSLIGGSSTDTQYF
D: -; J: TRBJ2-1; V: TRBV29-1; DNA: TGCAGCGTTTTGGACAGAGGGGACAACAATGAGCAGTTCTTC; CDR3: CSVLDRGDNNEQFF
D: -; J: TRBJ1-5; V: TRBV7-2; DNA: TGTGCCAGCAGCTTAAGCGGCAGGCGGGAGCCCCAGCATTTT; CDR3: CASSLSGRREPQHF
D: TRBD2; J: TRBJ2-2; V: TRBV11-2; DNA: TGTGCCAGCAGCTCCGGACTAGCGGGAGGGCATTCCGGGGAGCTGTTTTTT; CDR3: CASSSGLAGGHSGELFF
D: -; J: TRBJ1-1; V: TRBV18; DNA: TGTGCCAGCTCACCCTCCCGCGGAGCGAACACTGAAGCTTTCTTT; CDR3: CASSPSRGANTEAFF
D: -; J: TRBJ2-5; V: TRBV15; DNA: TGTGCCACCAGCAGAGATCCAGGGGAGACCCAGTACTTC; CDR3: CATSRDPGETQYF
D: -; J: TRBJ1-2; V: TRBV15; DNA: TGTGCCACCAGCGCTGGGGAGTACTATGGCTACACCTTC; CDR3: CATSAGEYYGYTF
D: -; J: TRBJ2-2; V: TRBV19; DNA: TGTGCCAGTCACGGAGGGGAGGACACCGGGGAGCTGTTTTTT; CDR3: CASHGGEDTGELFF
D: -; J: TRBJ1-1; V: TRBV30; DNA: TGTGCCTGGAGTGTACGAGACAGGATGAACACTGAAGCTTTCTTT; CDR3: CAWSVRDRMNTEAFF
D: -; J: TRBJ2-7; V: TRBV7-2; DNA: TGTGCCAGCAGATTCGGGGGTGCCTACGAGCAGTACTTC; CDR3: CASRFGGAYEQYF
D: -; J: TRBJ1-1; V: TRBV6-5; DNA: TGTGCCAGCAGGAGAGGGGGGGCCAGGAACACTGAAGCTTTCTTT; CDR3: CASRRGGARNTEAFF
D: -; J: TRBJ1-1; V: TRBV6-1; DNA: TGTGCCAGCAGTGGGATGGCGCGGGCTTCTGAAGCTTTCTTT; CDR3: CASSGMARASEAFF
D: TRBD1; J: TRBJ1-2; V: TRBV13; DNA: TGTGCCAGCAGCCCTCGGGACAGGGGTTACGGAGTCTATGGCTACACCTTC; CDR3: CASSPRDRGYGVYGYTF
D: TRBD1; J: TRBJ2-3; V: TRBV27; DNA: TGTGCCAGCCTTGGATTAGGACAGGGGGAACATACGCAGTATTTT; CDR3: CASLGLGQGEHTQYF
D: TRBD1; J: TRBJ1-1; V: TRBV9; DNA: TGTGCCAGCAGCGGGGGGACAGGGATGATGAACACTGAAGCTTTCTTT; CDR3: CASSGGTGMMNTEAFF
D: -; J: TRBJ2-7; V: TRBV5-1; DNA: TGCGCCAGCAGCCGATCCGGGTCATCCTACGAGCAGTACTTC; CDR3: CASSRSGSSYEQYF
D: TRBD1; J: TRBJ1-1; V: TRBV13; DNA: TGTGCCAGCAGCTTAGGTTTAACAGGGGTGGGCACTGAAGCTTTCTTT; CDR3: CASSLGLTGVGTEAFF
D: TRBD1; J: TRBJ1-6; V: TRBV5-1; DNA: TGCGCCAGCAGCTTAACAGGGGGAGATTCACCCCTCCACTTT; CDR3: CASSLTGGDSPLHF
D: -; J: TRBJ1-5; V: TRBV7-2; DNA: TGTGCCAGCAGCTTAGCGCTGCGGGGGCTAGGCAATCAGCCCCAGCATTTT; CDR3: CASSLALRGLGNQPQHF
D: -; J: TRBJ2-7; V: TRBV6-1; DNA: TGTGCCAGCAGTGAAGGGGGGGATCCGACCTACGAGCAGTACTTC; CDR3: CASSEGGDPTYEQYF
D: -; J: TRBJ1-1; V: TRBV30; DNA: TGTGCCTGGAGTGTAAGCCAGGGTACTGAAGCTTTCTTT; CDR3: CAWSVSQGTEAFF
D: -; J: TRBJ1-1; V: TRBV18; DNA: TGTGCCAGCTCACCACGGACAGTTAGTTTAGACACTGAAGCTTTCTTT; CDR3: CASSPRTVSLDTEAFF
D: TRBD1; J: TRBJ2-7; V: TRBV10-1; DNA: TGCGCCAGCAGTGATCGATCAGGGGGCCGGGCCTACGAGCAGTACTTC; CDR3: CASSDRSGGRAYEQYF
D: TRBD1; J: TRBJ2-1; V: TRBV9; DNA: TGTGCCAGCAGCCAGGACAGGAAGGAGCAGTTCTTC; CDR3: CASSQDRKEQFF
D: -; J: TRBJ2-5; V: TRBV15; DNA: TGTGCCACCAGCAGACTCGGGGAGACCCAGTACTTC; CDR3: CATSRLGETQYF
D: -; J: TRBJ2-2; V: TRBV27; DNA: TGTGCCAGCAGTTTAATACCGGGGACCGGGGAGCTGTTTTTT; CDR3: CASSLIPGTGELFF
D: TRBD2; J: TRBJ2-1; V: TRBV7-8; DNA: TGTGCCAGCAGCTGGGGACTAGTCGGCCCCTACAATGAGCAGTTCTTC; CDR3: CASSWGLVGPYNEQFF
D: -; J: TRBJ1-2; V: TRBV9; DNA: TGTGCCAGCAGCAACCCAGGGGACCCTAACTATGGCTACACCTTC; CDR3: CASSNPGDPNYGYTF
D: -; J: TRBJ1-5; V: TRBV18; DNA: TGTGCCAGCTCAAAGGGAGAAAATCAGCCCCAGCATTTT; CDR3: CASSKGENQPQHF
D: -; J: TRBJ1-1; V: TRBV30; DNA: TGTGCCTGGAGTCCCCGCACGGGGACTGAAGCTTTCTTT; CDR3: CAWSPRTGTEAFF
D: -; J: TRBJ1-2; V: TRBV29-1; DNA: TGCAGCGTTGAAGATCGTACAGGGACGAGCGGCTACACCTTC; CDR3: CSVEDRTGTSGYTF
D: TRBD1; J: TRBJ2-3; V: TRBV19; DNA: TGTGCCAGTAGCCCTGGGACAGGGGGCCGTGAAGATACGCAGTATTTT; CDR3: CASSPGTGGREDTQYF
D: -; J: TRBJ1-2; V: TRBV5-4; DNA: TGTGCCAGCAGCTTGAGCCTTCCCAATTCACGGGGCTACACCTTC; CDR3: CASSLSLPNSRGYTF